This passage covers 7 T cell receptor beta chains from one sample sequenced in a study of T cells after yellow fever vaccination. Using its own MiXCR run on the 5' RACE reads, TCRdb lists one record per CDR3 protein. This sample yields about 340,000 distinct CDR3 sequences, of which 3% to 4.5% are seen a single time; approximately 25% belongs to the top ten. The source was PBMCs, collected 5 days after the yellow fever booster vaccination. The source of these receptors is a man aged 18 to 35 who received the YFV17D yellow fever vaccine.

The table lists this clonotype with a few counts. The chain joins TRBV23-1 to TRBJ2-1, with a tentative D call TRBD1 (6 bases). TRBV23-1 is labeled an ORF, and its function is uncertain. V was pared by 2 bases and J by 3 bases, with 11 bases between. There are 15 residues in the CDR3. CDR3 nucleotides: TGCGCCAGCAGTCAAGGGGGACAAGACTACAATGAGCAGTTCTTC. It specifies CASSQGGQDYNEQFF.

The V and J genes are TRBV28 and TRBJ1-5; D is unclear. V lost 3 bases, J lost 6 bases, and 6 bases lay in between. The germline gives CDR1 MDHEN, CDR2 SYDVKM. This CDR3 is 12 amino acids long. CDR3 bases: TGTGCCAGCAGTTTGGCCATTCAGCCCCAGCATTTT. Protein: CASSLAIQPQHF.

This clonotype was seen repeatedly, ten times or more. This rearrangement joins TRBV6-5 to TRBJ1-1; D remains ambiguous. Germline values: CDR1 MNHEY, CDR2 SVGAGI. The V gene lost 6 bases and the J gene lost 8 bases, with 10 bases spanning the gap. The CDR3 runs 11 residues. DNA for the CDR3: TGTGCCAGCAGCACCGCCTCCGAAGCTTTCTTT. Encoded protein: CASSTASEAFF.

As DNA, the CDR3 is TGTGCCAGCAGCCGAAGATGGACCGACAGGGGGCATATTAGCAATTCACCCCTCCACTTT. Translating it yields CASSRRWTDRGHISNSPLHF. The genes are TRBV3-1 and TRBJ1-6; 10 positions match TRBD1. Germline values: CDR1 LGHDT, CDR2 YNNKEL (reference sequence). This CDR3 region has 20 residues. With 4 bases clipped from V and 7 bases from J, the junction kept 19 bases outside the gene matches. The complete variable domain, with remaining parts taken from reference TRBV3-1 and TRBJ1-6, reads DTAVSQTPKYLVTQMGNDKSIKCEQNLGHDTMYWYKQDSKKFLKIMFSYNNKELIINETVPNRFSPKSPDKAHLNLHINSLELGDSAVYFCASSRRWTDRGHISNSPLHFGNGTRLTVT.

The sample holds many counts of this clonotype. The J gene is TRBJ1-6, the V gene TRBV7-9, with D hard to call. In germline, CDR1 is SEHNR, CDR2 FQNEAQ (reference sequence). The ends were cut back, 1 base at V and 0 bases at J, with 10 bases in the middle. The CDR3 consists of 17 residues. The CDR3 region is CASSLGGGNSYNSPLHF. The DNA for the CDR3 is TGTGCCAGCAGCTTAGGCGGAGGGAACTCCTATAATTCACCCCTCCACTTT.

This clonotype was counted ten times or more. The rearrangement uses TRBV5-1 and TRBJ2-3; TRBD2 matches at 8 bases. With 5 bases clipped from V and 5 bases from J, the junction kept 7 bases outside the gene matches. The CDR3 runs to 14 residues. The germline gives CDR1 SGHRS, CDR2 YFSETQ. The CDR3 protein is CASSRLAGRDTQYF. The CDR3, as DNA: TGCGCCAGCAGTCGATTAGCGGGACGAGATACGCAGTATTTT.

The V call is TRBV5-1, the J call TRBJ1-5, with D uncertain. The CDR3 is made up of 15 amino acids. Trimming stripped 0 bases from V and 4 bases from J, with 11 bases between. Germline CDR1 is SGHRS and CDR2 is YFSETQ. In DNA, the CDR3 is TGCGCCAGCAGCTTGGCTGGGTTAGGGAATCAGCCCCAGCATTTT. It encodes CASSLAGLGNQPQHF.